This T cell receptor (beta chain) was sequenced in a study of radiation and T cells in renal cell carcinoma. Time point described: baseline pretreatment blood. Treatment denoted: 15 Gy SBRT to primary tumor, nephrectomy 4 weeks later. V shed 5 bases and J shed 6 bases, with 10 bases lying between them. This CDR3 comprises 12 residues. From germline, CDR1 is SGHDT and CDR2 YYEEEE. Sequenced by immunoSEQ multiplex PCR; TCRdb stores in-frame clones only, minus some. There are about 140,000 clones in the sample; 83% occur only once, and around a quarter lies in the top ten. The chain is built from TRBV5-6 and TRBJ2-3; D gene ambiguous. The clonotype originates from a woman aged 45-60 years with renal cell carcinoma. This specimen was blood, taken from a patient whose treatment included radiotherapy and nephrectomy. The CDR3: CASRLPGDTQYF. The CDR3 DNA follows: TGTGCCAGCAGACTTCCCGGGGATACGCAGTATTTT.